These T cell receptor beta chains were read from a single sample in a study of T cells in tumors after PD-1 blockade. Assay: immunoSEQ multiplex PCR; the TCRdb copy retains only in-frame clones and omits some. The sample lists roughly 48,000 clones, around 85% occurring once. This sample comprised PBMCs, obtained before anti-PD-1 treatment. Receptor source: a human donor with basal cell carcinoma. Each CDR3 is given with its conserved first and last residue. D genes are given only for firm matches. Clone size is given for some rows only: seen once, a few or many times, or a class if the clone is expanded.

CDR3 DNA	CDR3 protein	V gene	J gene	D gene	clone size
TGTGCCAGCAGCCCCGACCTTGGGATGAACACTGAAGCTTTCTTT	CASSPDLGMNTEAFF	TRBV14	TRBJ1-1	-	once
TGTGCCAGTAGTGTACAGCGAAACTATGGCTACACCTTC	CASSVQRNYGYTF	TRBV19	TRBJ1-2	-	-
TGTGCCAGCAGCGTAACCGGGACAGGGGTGCGGGAGCAGTACTTC	CASSVTGTGVREQYF	TRBV7-8	TRBJ2-7	TRBD1	-
TGCGCCAGCGCCCCCTTGGCGGTGCAAGAGACCCAGTACTTC	CASAPLAVQETQYF	TRBV5-1	TRBJ2-5	-	-
TGTGCCAGTAGCCGGGGGGGGGAAGGTCAGCCCCAGCATTTT	CASSRGGEGQPQHF	TRBV19	TRBJ1-5	-	-
TGTGCCAGTAGTAAGGAAGTGGGCAAGCAGCCCCAGCATTTT	CASSKEVGKQPQHF	TRBV19	TRBJ1-5	-	-
TGTGCCTGGCTGGGGGTAAACACAGATACGCAGTATTTT	CAWLGVNTDTQYF	TRBV30	TRBJ2-3	-	-
TGTGCCACCAGTGGCGCGGGCACAGATACGCAGTATTTT	CATSGAGTDTQYF	TRBV24-1	TRBJ2-3	-	-
TGTGCCAGCAGTGAAGCCCAAGACAGACTTACAGATACGCAGTATTTT	CASSEAQDRLTDTQYF	TRBV2	TRBJ2-3	-	once
TGTGCCAGCAGCTTGACCCGGGGGCTGAATCAGCCCCAGCATTTT	CASSLTRGLNQPQHF	TRBV5-5	TRBJ1-5	-	few
TGTGCCAGCAGCTTAGACGGGACCCTTCTCCACGAGCAGTACTTC	CASSLDGTLLHEQYF	TRBV7-9	TRBJ2-7	-	few
TGTGCCAGCAGCTTGAGAGATACGCAGTATTTT	CASSLRDTQYF	TRBV5-6	TRBJ2-3	-	once
TGTGCCAGCGGAAGCTACGATGAGACCCAGTACTTC	CASGSYDETQYF	TRBV3-1/TRBV3-2	TRBJ2-5	-	once
TGTGCCAGCAGCCAAACCGGACGTAGCAATCAGCCCCAGCATTTT	CASSQTGRSNQPQHF	TRBV16	TRBJ1-5	-	-
TGTGCCAGCAGTGAGGGACTAGGGGCAGATACGCAGTATTTT	CASSEGLGADTQYF	TRBV6-1	TRBJ2-3	TRBD2	once
TGTGCCAGCAGCTCGAATTCACAGGGGGCTCTATTTAACTATGGCTACACCTTC	CASSSNSQGALFNYGYTF	TRBV7-9	TRBJ1-2	TRBD1	-
TGTGCCAGCAGCTTTACAATCAAGGGCAATGAGCAGTTCTTC	CASSFTIKGNEQFF	TRBV7-2	TRBJ2-1	-	-
TGTGCCAGCAGCTTAGGAGGGGGCGGGGTCGCTAGCACAGATACGCAGTATTTT	CASSLGGGGVASTDTQYF	TRBV7-8	TRBJ2-3	-	-
TGTGCCAGCAGCTTCCAGGGGGGAGATACGCAGTATTTT	CASSFQGGDTQYF	TRBV7-2	TRBJ2-3	-	-
TGCAGTGCAGGTACAGAGACCCAGTACTTC	CSAGTETQYF	TRBV20-1	TRBJ2-5	-	once
TGCGCCAGCAGCTGGCCCGGAGGGACGGAGCAGTTCTTC	CASSWPGGTEQFF	TRBV5-1	TRBJ2-1	-	-
TGTGCCACCAGTTTAGGGAGGGCGGGGGTAGCTTTCTTT	CATSLGRAGVAFF	TRBV15	TRBJ1-1	-	-
TGCGCCAGCAGCCCCGGGACAGGGCCCTCTGGGGCCAACGTCCTGACTTTC	CASSPGTGPSGANVLTF	TRBV5-1	TRBJ2-6	TRBD1	-
TGTGCCAGCAGTCCCGACGTCGGATATAATTCACCCCTCCACTTT	CASSPDVGYNSPLHF	TRBV6-4	TRBJ1-6	-	few
TGTGCCAGCAGCTTAAACGGCGACTACGAGCAGTACTTC	CASSLNGDYEQYF	TRBV7-6	TRBJ2-7	-	-
TGTGCCTGGAGTGTTGGGCCCGAGCAGTACTTC	CAWSVGPEQYF	TRBV30	TRBJ2-7	-	-
TGTGCCAGCAGCCACACCCCCGATGGCTACACCTTC	CASSHTPDGYTF	TRBV3-1/TRBV3-2	TRBJ1-2	-	-
TGTGCCAGCAGTTCCCCCCTTAGCGGGGGGACTCATACGCAGTATTTT	CASSSPLSGGTHTQYF	TRBV6-5	TRBJ2-3	TRBD2	-
TGTGCCAGCAGCTCTCAAACAAAGCGGCAAGAGACCCAGTACTTC	CASSSQTKRQETQYF	TRBV7-2	TRBJ2-5	-	-
TGCGCCAGCAGCCTAGGACAGGGCGATGGCTACACCTTC	CASSLGQGDGYTF	TRBV5-1	TRBJ1-2	TRBD1	-
TGTGCCAGCAGTGGACAGTTCAACCCCTCCTACGAGCAGTACTTC	CASSGQFNPSYEQYF	TRBV28	TRBJ2-7	-	few
TGTGCCAGCAGCGTAGAAGGGGATTACACTGAAGCTTTCTTT	CASSVEGDYTEAFF	TRBV9	TRBJ1-1	-	-
TGTGCCAGCAGTTTAACCCCAGGGGATAATTCACCCCTCCACTTT	CASSLTPGDNSPLHF	TRBV27	TRBJ1-6	-	-
TGTGCCAGCAGCTTTATAAACGAAGCTTTCTTT	CASSFINEAFF	TRBV7-2	TRBJ1-1	-	few
TGCGCCAGCAGTGAGTCCTACCGACCTGCGGGGGGCTTAATTTACAATGAGCAGTTCTTC	CASSESYRPAGGLIYNEQFF	TRBV10-2	TRBJ2-1	TRBD2	-
TGCGCCAGCAGTCATCCGTCAGGGGGCCACTATGGCTACACCTTC	CASSHPSGGHYGYTF	TRBV23-1	TRBJ1-2	TRBD1	-
TGTGCCAGCAGCCATTCACGGTCCCTAGCGAATAATGAGCAGTTCTTC	CASSHSRSLANNEQFF	TRBV3-1/TRBV3-2	TRBJ2-1	-	-
TGTGCCAGCAGTTTAGTGGGGCGCGGGAACACTGAAGCTTTCTTT	CASSLVGRGNTEAFF	TRBV28	TRBJ1-1	-	-
TGTGCCAGCAGCCTCGACAGGTCTCAGCCCCAGCATTTT	CASSLDRSQPQHF	TRBV6-5	TRBJ1-5	-	-
TGCGCCAGCAGCCCCCGGGGTGGAGATGGCTACACCTTC	CASSPRGGDGYTF	TRBV5-1	TRBJ1-2	-	few
TGTGCCAGCAGCTTAGACGGGACAGGCTATGGCTACACCTTC	CASSLDGTGYGYTF	TRBV7-9	TRBJ1-2	TRBD1	-
TGCGCCAGCAGGTCCGGGACAGGGGCCGAGCAGTACTTC	CASRSGTGAEQYF	TRBV10-1	TRBJ2-7	TRBD1	-
TGTGCCAGCAGTCCTTGGAAAAACACTGAAGCTTTCTTT	CASSPWKNTEAFF	TRBV28	TRBJ1-1	-	-
TGTGCCAGCAGAAGCCGGGAGTCCTATGGCTACACCTTC	CASRSRESYGYTF	TRBV28	TRBJ1-2	-	-
TGTGCCAGCAGTCCCAGGGTGGGGGTAGGCTATGGCTACACCTTC	CASSPRVGVGYGYTF	TRBV27	TRBJ1-2	-	few
TGTGCCATCAGTGGGGTTCAAGGTGGGAATCATGACTACACCTTC	CAISGVQGGNHDYTF	TRBV10-3	TRBJ1-2	-	-
TGTGCCAGCTCTCCTATAAGCACAGATACGCAGTATTTT	CASSPISTDTQYF	TRBV18	TRBJ2-3	-	-
TGTGCCAGCAGCCAAGCGTCGGGTCGAACTAATGAAAAACTGTTTTTT	CASSQASGRTNEKLFF	TRBV4-2	TRBJ1-4	-	-
TGTGCCAGCTCTGACAGGGGCTCCTACGAGCAGTACTTC	CASSDRGSYEQYF	TRBV18	TRBJ2-7	TRBD1	-
TGTGCCAGCAGCCCCCCGGACTTCAGGGGTCAAGAGACCCAGTACTTC	CASSPPDFRGQETQYF	TRBV13	TRBJ2-5	-	-
TGTGCCAGCAGCTTGGATTTGGGGAACACTGAAGCTTTCTTT	CASSLDLGNTEAFF	TRBV5-5	TRBJ1-1	-	-
TGTGCCAGCAGTAGAACAGGGGCAACTAATGAAAAACTGTTTTTT	CASSRTGATNEKLFF	TRBV6-5	TRBJ1-4	TRBD1	-
TGTGCCAGCAGTTACCTCGGACTAGCGGGGGGAAAAAACATTCAGTACTTC	CASSYLGLAGGKNIQYF	TRBV6-2/TRBV6-3	TRBJ2-4	TRBD2	-
TGTGCCAGCAGCTTCCGATACAGCGGGGGGAGGTACAATGAGCAGTTCTTC	CASSFRYSGGRYNEQFF	TRBV7-2	TRBJ2-1	TRBD2	-